This TCR beta chain was recorded in a study of T cells in Graves' hyperthyroidism and ophthalmopathy. Study-level results: Blood also showed most of the thyroid clonotypes that were expanded above 0.001.

Amplification targeted TCR beta CDR3 regions from RNA transcripts. When the TCR CDR3 underwent first-round RT-PCR, the HTBI primer set was used. Using its own MiXCR run on the multiplex PCR reads, TCRdb lists one record per CDR3 protein. The table has about 610,000 distinct CDR3 sequences, around 15% seen once. Each diagnosis drew on symptoms, thyroxine, TRAb, thyroid ultrasound and orbital computed tomography findings. This clonotype was recorded a few times. What it recognizes is unknown. This clonotype was sampled from a woman in her thirties or forties with Graves' ophthalmopathy. The sequenced sample consisted of blood.

In DNA form, the CDR3 reads TGTGCCAGCAACGGTGAAACCTACGAGCAGTACTTC. Its protein is CASNGETYEQYF. The J gene is TRBJ2-7, the V gene TRBV2; no reliable D call. CDR1 and CDR2 (germline): SNHLY, FYNNEI. The CDR3 is 12 amino acids. With 7 bases removed from V and 2 bases from J, the gap between germline ends came to 9 bases.